This T cell receptor (beta chain) is drawn from a study of beta chain features in type 1 diabetes. Germline CDR1 and CDR2: SQVTM and ANQGSEA. The V and J ends lost 0 bases and 1 base, in that order; junction bases with no gene match: 5. There are 15 residues in the CDR3. Of the isolated RNA, all was reverse transcribed, and so the sequenced material was expressed TCRB transcripts. Data came from immunoSEQ multiplex PCR; TCRdb stores just in-frame clones and leaves some out. This table holds hundreds of thousands of clones, around 9.3% found once. Turning to this clone: Its antigen is unknown. Distinct nucleotide sequences in the sample also encode this CDR3.

General study results and limits: Type 1 diabetes patients had TCRB CDR3s that were shorter (moderately but significantly so) in all four CD4+ subsets.

The V and J genes are TRBV29-1 and TRBJ1-1; 7 bases map to TRBD1. Material: central memory CD4+ T cells from blood. The receptor's source is a young man with type 1 diabetes. CDR3: CSVEDRGTANTEAFF. The DNA of the CDR3 is TGCAGCGTTGAAGATCGGGGGACAGCGAACACTGAAGCTTTCTTT.